Detailed here is one TCR beta chain. The CDR3 consists of 15 residues. Deletions cut 0 bases from V and 0 bases from J, with 8 bases between. CDR1 is MDHEN and CDR2 is SYDVKM in the germline V gene. Source study methods: Amplification of reference gene primers provided the estimated nucleated cell counts. The table came from immunoSEQ multiplex PCR; TCRdb's copy has only in-frame clones and leaves some out. The D gene and trimming were derived from the DNA, and the V and J assignments and clone size from that table. Of about 60,000 clones in the sample, approximately 86% were seen once. The sample comes from a study of blood T cell repertoires in COVID-19. Overall study: Sites across the United States, Italy and Spain contributed samples from acute and convalescent COVID-19. Sample material is recorded as cDNA or gDNA derived from T cells, B-cell-depleted T cells, or PBMCs.

The chain has TRBV28 and TRBJ1-1; no definite D call. Sequencing used peripheral blood. The receptor's source is a human donor with acute or convalescent COVID-19. The donor label of this sample is uncertain. The CDR3 is CASSLWAEMNTEAFF. Here the CDR3 DNA reads TGTGCCAGCAGTTTATGGGCAGAAATGAACACTGAAGCTTTCTTT.